This T cell receptor (beta chain) was recovered during a study of shared clonotypes between healthy human individuals. Whole-study findings and limits: The study's rarefaction showed incomplete sorted-subset sequencing despite large depth. Sequencing depth was a factor that was expected to affect clonotype sharing among donors. The authors sampled blood alone, and tissue repertoires likely differ.

A remark on this clone: Antigen unknown.

Positively selected for CCR7, the CD45RO-negative cells used as naive CD8 cells excluded terminally differentiated effector memory CD45RA+ cells. In the authors' methods: ImmunoSEQ junction-only sequences lacked quality scores, so their filtering differed. Data came from immunoSEQ multiplex PCR; TCRdb stores just in-frame clones and leaves some out. D and trimming come from the DNA, and the V and J calls and clone size come from that table. This table holds millions of clones, roughly 94% found once. The germline V gene has CDR1 MNHNY and CDR2 SVGAGI (reference sequence). Trimming at V came to 6 bases and at J to 0 bases, leaving 7 bases not matched to a gene. CDR3 length equals 16 residues.

The V call is TRBV6-6, the J call TRBJ2-1; 8 nucleotides align to TRBD2. Sequencing was carried out using naive CD8+ T cells sorted from blood. The source of this sequence is a man in his late teens or twenties in good health. The CDR3 loop is CASSRLAPSSYNEQFF. CDR3 bases: TGTGCCAGCAGCCGACTAGCGCCGAGCTCCTACAATGAGCAGTTCTTC.